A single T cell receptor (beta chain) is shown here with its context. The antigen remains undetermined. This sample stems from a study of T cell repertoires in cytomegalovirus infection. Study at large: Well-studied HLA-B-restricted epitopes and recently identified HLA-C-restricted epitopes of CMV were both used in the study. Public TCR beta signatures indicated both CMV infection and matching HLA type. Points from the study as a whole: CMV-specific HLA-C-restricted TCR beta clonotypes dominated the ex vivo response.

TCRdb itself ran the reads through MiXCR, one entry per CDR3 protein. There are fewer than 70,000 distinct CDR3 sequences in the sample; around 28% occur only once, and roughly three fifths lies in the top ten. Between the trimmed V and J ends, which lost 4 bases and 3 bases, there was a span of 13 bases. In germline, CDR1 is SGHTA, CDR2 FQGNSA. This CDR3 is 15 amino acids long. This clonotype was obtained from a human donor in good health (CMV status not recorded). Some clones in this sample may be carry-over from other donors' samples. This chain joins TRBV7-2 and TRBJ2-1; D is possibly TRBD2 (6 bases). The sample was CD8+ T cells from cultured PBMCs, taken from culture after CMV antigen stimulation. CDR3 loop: CASSSSLALYNEQFF. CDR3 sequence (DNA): TGTGCCAGCAGCTCCAGCCTAGCGCTCTACAATGAGCAGTTCTTC. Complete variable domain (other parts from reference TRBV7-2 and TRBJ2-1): GAGVSQSPSNKVTEKGKDVELRCDPISGHTALYWYRQSLGQGLEFLIYFQGNSAPDKSGLPSDRFSAERTGGSVSTLTIQRTQQEDSAVYLCASSSSLALYNEQFFGPGTRLTVL.